The 30 T cell receptor beta chains presented below share a single source sample, sequenced in a study of blood T cell repertoires in COVID-19. Here immunoSEQ multiplex PCR was the method, and the copy in TCRdb shows in-frame clones only, minus some. The sample holds under 200,000 clones, more than 65% seen once. The sample was peripheral blood. The receptor source for this set is a human donor with acute or convalescent COVID-19. The donor label of this sample is uncertain.

This clone was seen more than once but under ten times. The V call is TRBV27, the J call TRBJ1-2; tentative D call: TRBD1 (6 bases). The germline V gene encodes CDR1 MNHEY and CDR2 SMNVEV (reference sequence). The CDR3 is 11 amino acids. Trimming cost V 7 bases and J 5 bases, with 8 bases left between them. CDR3 coding DNA: TGTGCCAGCATACAGGGTTATGGCTACACCTTC. This codes for CASIQGYGYTF.

The chain links TRBV5-6 to TRBJ2-1; 10 nucleotides match TRBD2. The CDR3 has 17 amino acids. CDR1 is SGHDT, CDR2 YYEEEE, per germline. The J segment lost 7 bases and the V segment lost 6 bases, leaving 16 bases of the junction unmatched. CDR3 sequence reads: CASNLRTSGALVNEQFF. Written as DNA, the CDR3 is TGTGCCAGCAACCTCAGGACTAGCGGAGCCCTCGTGAATGAGCAGTTCTTC.

The chain couples TRBV7-2 to TRBJ2-5; 14 bases agree with TRBD2. The junction had 4 bases not matched to a gene; V was cut back by 6 bases and J by 4 bases. CDR1 and CDR2 from the germline V gene are SGHTA and FQGNSA. This CDR3 region has 15 residues. The CDR3, as DNA: TGTGCCAGCAGTCCGGGACTAGCGGGGGCAGAGACCCAGTACTTC. This gives the protein CASSPGLAGAETQYF.

This chain uses TRBV5-8 with TRBJ1-1; D gene ambiguous. Germline CDR1 SGHTS, CDR2 YDEGEE. The CDR3 sequence is 12 residues long. The V and J ends lost 3 bases and 5 bases respectively, with 8 bases between them. The CDR3 spells CASSSGLTEAFF. DNA of the CDR3: TGTGCCAGCAGCTCGGGTCTGACTGAAGCTTTCTTT.

The genes are TRBV28 and TRBJ1-4, with TRBD1 identical over 7 bases. Trimming at V came to 6 bases and at J to 7 bases, leaving 2 bases not matched to a gene. The CDR3 length is 12 residues. Germline V gives CDR1 MDHEN, CDR2 SYDVKM. This CDR3 is CASRGQLEKLFF. CDR3 coding DNA: TGTGCCAGCAGGGGACAGCTTGAAAAACTGTTTTTT.

The chain combines TRBV28 with TRBJ2-7; 9 nucleotides match TRBD1. V lost 5 bases and J lost 3; bases outside the gene matches: 8. This CDR3 is built from 15 residues. Germline CDR1 reads MDHEN; CDR2 reads SYDVKM. The CDR3 is CASSTGQGYHYEQYF. The CDR3 DNA reads TGTGCCAGCAGTACCGGACAGGGGTACCACTACGAGCAGTACTTC.

J is TRBJ2-7 and V is TRBV7-3, with 9 bases fitting TRBD1. This CDR3 comprises 14 residues. Germline lookup yields CDR1 SGHTA and CDR2 FQGTGA. The ends lost 4 bases at V and 3 bases at J; junction bases unmatched: 4. Here the CDR3 DNA reads TGTGCCAGCAGCTCCCTGGGACAGGGCTACGAGCAGTACTTC. Translating it yields CASSSLGQGYEQYF.

This chain joins TRBV6-5 and TRBJ2-7; 11 nucleotides align to TRBD1. From germline, CDR1 is MNHEY and CDR2 SVGAGI. Trimming cost V 6 bases and J 2 bases; bases outside gene matches: 6. CDR3 length: 15 amino acids. The CDR3 here is CASRPGDRGTYEQYF. CDR3 in DNA: TGTGCCAGCAGGCCGGGGGACAGGGGGACCTACGAGCAGTACTTC.

The chain joins TRBV7-9 to TRBJ1-2, with D unresolved. V lost 6 bases, J lost 6 bases, and 14 bases lay in between. CDR1 and CDR2 (germline): SEHNR, FQNEAQ (reference sequence). The CDR3 runs 13 residues. The CDR3 DNA sequence: TGTGCCAGCAGAGCGGCGGGCGGGGATGGCTACACCTTC. Translated, it gives CASRAAGGDGYTF. Based on the CDR3 plus reference TRBV7-9 and TRBJ1-2, the full variable domain is DTGVSQNPRHKITKRGQNVTFRCDPISEHNRLYWYRQTLGQGPEFLTYFQNEAQLEKSRLLSDRFSAERPKGSFSTLEIQRTEQGDSAMYLCASRAAGGDGYTFGSGTRLTVV.

The V and J genes are TRBV5-1 and TRBJ2-5, with TRBD1 matching over 10 bases. V was pared by 5 bases and J by 5 bases, with 6 bases of the junction left unmatched. The CDR3 contains 14 residues. Germline lookup yields CDR1 SGHRS and CDR2 YFSETQ. The DNA of the CDR3 is TGCGCCAGCAGGGCGACAGGGGGCTCTGAGACCCAGTACTTC. The encoded protein is CASRATGGSETQYF.

The chain uses TRBV3-1 (or the pseudogene TRBV3-2) and TRBJ2-2, with TRBD1 matching 7 bases. The germline gives CDR1 LGHDT, CDR2 YNNKEL (reference sequence). The V gene end was trimmed by 1 base and the J gene end by 7 bases; junction bases not matched to a gene: 9. This CDR3 region has 16 residues. Here the CDR3 DNA reads TGTGCCAGCAGCCAAGGGGCCGACAGGGTGGGCGGGGAGCTGTTTTTT. Translated: CASSQGADRVGGELFF.

The gene calls are TRBV2 and TRBJ2-3, with D possibly matching TRBD1 (5 bases). Germline V gene lookup returns CDR1 SNHLY and CDR2 FYNNEI. V lost 4 bases to trimming and J lost 0 bases, with 11 bases between them. The CDR3 covers 15 residues. The CDR3 sequence: CASSVSDTSTDTQYF. The CDR3 DNA is TGTGCCAGCAGTGTATCGGACACCAGCACAGATACGCAGTATTTT.

The chain carries TRBV15 and TRBJ1-5, with 7 bases fitting TRBD1. Germline CDR1 and CDR2: LNHNV and YYDKDF (reference sequence). The CDR3 consists of 15 residues. V gave up 0 bases and J gave up 6 bases; unmatched junction bases: 5. The CDR3 is CATSRDKGGGQPQHF. The CDR3 DNA follows: TGTGCCACCAGCAGAGATAAAGGGGGCGGTCAGCCCCAGCATTTT.

The chain couples TRBV7-2 to TRBJ2-7; D may be TRBD1 (6 bases). The CDR3 runs 13 residues. From germline, CDR1 is SGHTA and CDR2 FQGNSA. Trimming took 4 bases from V and 0 from J, leaving 7 bases between them. The CDR3 spells CASSSQGSYEQYF. The CDR3, as DNA: TGTGCCAGCAGCTCACAGGGCTCCTACGAGCAGTACTTC. Full variable domain (missing parts from reference TRBV7-2 and TRBJ2-7): GAGVSQSPSNKVTEKGKDVELRCDPISGHTALYWYRQSLGQGLEFLIYFQGNSAPDKSGLPSDRFSAERTGGSVSTLTIQRTQQEDSAVYLCASSSQGSYEQYFGPGTRLTVT.

The rearrangement joins TRBV19 to TRBJ1-4, with TRBD1 matching over 7 bases. The CDR3 contains 13 residues. V shed 5 bases and J 8 bases; nucleotides not matched to a gene: 5. Looked up from germline, CDR1 is LNHDA and CDR2 is SQIVND (reference sequence). The CDR3 reads CASSYRGEEKLFF. Here the CDR3 DNA reads TGTGCCAGTAGTTACAGGGGCGAGGAAAAACTGTTTTTT. Combining the CDR3 with reference TRBV19 and TRBJ1-4 gives the whole variable domain DGGITQSPKYLFRKEGQNVTLSCEQNLNHDAMYWYRQDPGQGLRLIYYSQIVNDFQKGDIAEGYSVSREKKESFPLTVTSAQKNPTAFYLCASSYRGEEKLFFGSGTQLSVL.

The sample holds one count of this clone. The chain recombines TRBV9 with TRBJ1-5, with 9 positions matching TRBD1. Unmatched junction bases numbered 5, after V lost 2 bases and J lost 2 bases. Germline V gene sequence: CDR1 SGDLS, CDR2 YYNGEE. The CDR3 contains 16 residues. CDR3 region: CASSVGTGKGNQPQHF. The CDR3 region has the DNA TGTGCCAGCAGCGTCGGGACAGGGAAGGGCAATCAGCCCCAGCATTTT.

This chain links TRBV28 with TRBJ2-1; TRBD2 agrees at 10 bases. This CDR3 spans 16 amino acids. The germline gives CDR1 MDHEN, CDR2 SYDVKM. V was pared by 1 base and J by 9 bases, with 9 bases of the junction left unmatched. The CDR3 spells CASSLYGLAGVTEQFF. CDR3 DNA: TGTGCCAGCAGTTTATACGGTCTAGCGGGAGTAACTGAGCAGTTCTTC. Combining the CDR3 with reference TRBV28 and TRBJ2-1 gives the whole variable domain DVKVTQSSRYLVKRTGEKVFLECVQDMDHENMFWYRQDPGLGLRLIYFSYDVKMKEKGDIPEGYSVSREKKERFSLILESASTNQTSMYLCASSLYGLAGVTEQFFGPGTRLTVL.

The rearrangement uses TRBV5-4 and TRBJ1-1; possibly TRBD1 for D (5 bases). There are 12 residues in the CDR3. V shed 4 bases and J shed 7 bases, with 11 bases lying between them. Germline V lookup: CDR1 SGHNT, CDR2 YYREEE (reference sequence). Here the CDR3 reads CASSLIQGEAFF. The CDR3 nucleotides read TGTGCCAGCAGCCTCATCCAGGGTGAAGCTTTCTTT.

The rearrangement joins TRBV28 to TRBJ2-1, with D hard to call. CDR3 length equals 13 residues. Trimming shortened V by 8 bases and J by 7 bases, and 15 bases separated the two germline ends. Germline CDR1 reads MDHEN; CDR2 reads SYDVKM. Here the CDR3 reads CASRLKYSNEQFF. CDR3 in DNA: TGTGCCAGCCGACTTAAGTACTCAAATGAGCAGTTCTTC. Combining the CDR3 with reference TRBV28 and TRBJ2-1 gives the whole variable domain DVKVTQSSRYLVKRTGEKVFLECVQDMDHENMFWYRQDPGLGLRLIYFSYDVKMKEKGDIPEGYSVSREKKERFSLILESASTNQTSMYLCASRLKYSNEQFFGPGTRLTVL.

This chain links TRBV11-2 with TRBJ2-7; 10 bases map to TRBD2. The length of the CDR3 is 16 residues. V dropped 3 bases and J dropped 1; count of bases not matched to a gene: 6. Germline V gives CDR1 SGHAT, CDR2 FQNNGV. CDR3 nucleotides: TGTGCCAGCAGCTTCGTACTAGCGGGATTTTCCTACGAGCAGTACTTC. This encodes CASSFVLAGFSYEQYF.

This sequence joins TRBV5-8 and TRBJ2-1; 7 bases align to TRBD1. The junction had 12 bases not matched to a gene; V was cut back by 3 bases and J by 9 bases. The CDR3 runs 15 residues. The germline CDR1 and CDR2 sequences are SGHTS and YDEGEE. CDR3 nucleotides: TGTGCCAGCAGCTCCGGGACAGTGGGGTGGGTTGAGCAGTTCTTC. Protein product: CASSSGTVGWVEQFF.

CDR3 coding DNA: TGTGCCAGCAGCTCCCGGACAGGGCAGAATTATGGCTACACCTTC. As protein: CASSSRTGQNYGYTF. The rearrangement joins TRBV7-8 to TRBJ1-2; the match to TRBD1 covers 8 bases. J lost 5 bases, V lost 4 bases, and 9 bases had no gene match. The CDR3 loop spans 15 amino acids. In germline, CDR1 is SGHVS, CDR2 FQNEAQ.

CDR3 DNA sequence: TGTGCCAGCAGAAACGACAGGGGTGGCAATCAGCCCCAGCATTTT. Residues: CASRNDRGGNQPQHF. The genes are TRBV6-5 and TRBJ1-5; TRBD1 aligns across 8 bases. After removal of 6 bases from V and 2 bases from J, the junction contained 6 bases not matched to a gene. There are 15 residues in the CDR3. Germline loops: CDR1 MNHEY, CDR2 SVGAGI.

This clone was observed a handful of times. The chain combines TRBV19 with TRBJ2-4, with D perhaps matching TRBD2 (5 bases). The CDR3 sequence is 16 residues long. V dropped 5 bases and J dropped 7 bases, with 21 bases sitting between them. Germline loops: CDR1 LNHDA, CDR2 SQIVND (reference sequence). The CDR3 DNA sequence: TGTGCCAGTAGTTCCGAAGCCGTCGCAAGAGGGAACATTCAGTACTTC. As protein: CASSSEAVARGNIQYF.

This chain links TRBV2 with TRBJ2-3, with D perhaps matching TRBD2 (6 bases). In germline, CDR1 is SNHLY, CDR2 FYNNEI. The V end was cut by 5 bases, the J end by 2 bases, with 17 bases between. This CDR3 is 16 amino acids long. For the CDR3, the DNA is TGTGCCAGCAGTCCCCCTGGGGCGGGGCACACAGATACGCAGTATTTT. It is translated as CASSPPGAGHTDTQYF.

The CDR3 protein is CSASPSGGTDTQYF. The CDR3 DNA follows: TGCAGTGCTAGTCCTAGCGGGGGCACAGATACGCAGTATTTT. The chain couples TRBV20-1 to TRBJ2-3; 9 bases are a match to TRBD2. Germline V gene data show CDR1 as DFQATT and CDR2 as SNEGSKA (reference sequence). The V and J ends lost 3 bases and 1 base, in that order; junction bases with no gene match: 2. The CDR3 has 14 residues.

This clone was seen just once. The chain carries TRBV7-3 and TRBJ1-1, with 7 bases that match TRBD1. After removal of 3 bases from V and 3 bases from J, the junction contained 10 bases not matched to a gene. Germline loops: CDR1 SGHTA, CDR2 FQGTGA. CDR3 length equals 16 residues. Here the CDR3 DNA reads TGTGCCAGCAGCTTTTCACCGGGACAGTCGTACACTGAAGCTTTCTTT. Translated: CASSFSPGQSYTEAFF.

V is TRBV21-1 and J is TRBJ2-2; the table names TRBD1, a call not compared with the DNA. TRBV21-1 constitutes a pseudogene. The length of the CDR3 is 15 residues. The CDR3 region is CASSKGRGPTGELFF. As DNA, the CDR3 is TGTGCCAGCAGCAAAGGGAGGGGGCCCACCGGGGAGCTGTTTTTT.

The CDR3 DNA follows: TGTGCCAGCAGCTCTATCCCCGGGGAGGATGGCTACACCTTC. It specifies CASSSIPGEDGYTF. The chain employs TRBV5-5 and TRBJ1-2; D remains unclear. Per the germline V gene, CDR1 is SGHKS and CDR2 is YYEKEE (reference sequence). V was cut by 3 bases and J by 6 bases, with 15 bases left in between. The CDR3 has 14 residues. Variable domain in full (rest from reference TRBV5-5 and TRBJ1-2): DAGVTQSPTHLIKTRGQQVTLRCSPISGHKSVSWYQQVLGQGPQFIFQYYEKEERGRGNFPDRFSARQFPNYSSELNVNALLLGDSALYLCASSSIPGEDGYTFGSGTRLTVV.

The rearrangement uses TRBV6-6 and TRBJ1-5; D might be TRBD1 (6 bases). The length of the CDR3 is 20 residues. Trimming cost V 5 bases and J 0 bases, with 26 bases left between them. Germline-derived CDR1 and CDR2 are MNHNY and SVGAGI (reference sequence). The CDR3 spells CASSPTPSTGRYYSNQPQHF. The CDR3 nucleotides are TGTGCCAGCAGTCCCACGCCCTCGACAGGCAGATATTATAGCAATCAGCCCCAGCATTTT.